This entry lists 2 T cell receptor beta chains sequenced from one sample in a study of T cells after yellow fever vaccination. TCRdb reprocessed the 5' RACE reads with MiXCR, giving one entry per CDR3 protein. In the table there are about 330,000 distinct CDR3 sequences, 4.1% of which are singletons. The starting material was PBMCs, obtained 5 days after the yellow fever booster vaccination. The receptors stem from a young man who received the YFV17D yellow fever vaccine.

The rearrangement joins TRBV5-1 to TRBJ2-7, with 7 bases matching TRBD1. CDR3 length equals 16 residues. The J segment lost 4 bases and the V segment lost 5 bases, leaving 15 bases of the junction unmatched. Germline assignment: CDR1 SGHRS and CDR2 YFSETQ. The CDR3 loop is CASSKNLQGRDYEQYF. The CDR3 nucleotides are TGCGCCAGCAGTAAAAATTTACAGGGGAGAGATTACGAGCAGTACTTC. Variable domain in full (rest from reference TRBV5-1 and TRBJ2-7): KAGVTQTPRYLIKTRGQQVTLSCSPISGHRSVSWYQQTPGQGLQFLFEYFSETQRNKGNFPGRFSGRQFSNSRSEMNVSTLELGDSALYLCASSKNLQGRDYEQYFGPGTRLTVT.

This rearrangement joins TRBV27 to TRBJ1-6, with D possibly TRBD1 on 5 matching bases. Trimming pared 5 bases from V and 7 bases from J, leaving 12 bases between. The length of the CDR3 is 14 residues. Germline-derived CDR1 and CDR2 are MNHEY and SMNVEV (reference sequence). The CDR3 reads CASSAPRANSPLHF. The CDR3 DNA follows: TGTGCCAGCAGTGCCCCCAGGGCCAATTCACCCCTCCACTTT.